The 25 T cell receptor beta chains reported below all come from one sample, sequenced in a study of STAT3 mutations in large granular lymphocyte leukemia. For these receptors, no antigen is known. Study-level points and caveats: Every T-cell large granular lymphocyte leukemia patient had at least one immunodominant TCR beta clonotype.

Profiled with immunoSEQ multiplex PCR; TCRdb holds only in-frame clones, not every one. The sample contains tens of thousands of clones, 70% to 90% of which appear only once. Sequencing was carried out using PBMCs. These receptors were taken from a human donor with T large granular lymphocyte leukemia. Some clones in this sample may be carry-over from other donors' samples.

This clone was counted between two and nine times. CDR3 protein: CASSLVGRNYGYTF. The CDR3 nucleotides read TGTGCCAGCAGCTTGGTCGGTCGGAACTATGGCTACACCTTC. This chain connects TRBV5-6 to TRBJ1-2; D not certain. The CDR3 has 14 amino acids. CDR1 is SGHDT and CDR2 is YYEEEE in the germline V gene. Trimming took off 0 bases at V and 2 bases at J, with 8 bases between the two ends.

V gene TRBV28 combines with J gene TRBJ1-2; D perhaps matches TRBD1 (6 bases). CDR3 length: 13 residues. Trimming stripped 7 bases from V and 5 bases from J, with 14 bases between. Germline CDR1 reads MDHEN; CDR2 reads SYDVKM. For the CDR3, the DNA is TGTGCCAGCACCCCGACAGGACAATATGGCTACACCTTC. Its translation is CASTPTGQYGYTF.

The chain recombines TRBV4-1 with TRBJ1-3, with D hard to call. V was cut by 0 bases and J by 6 bases, with 15 bases left in between. CDR3 size: 16 residues. In germline, CDR1 is MGHRA, CDR2 YSYEKL. CDR3 loop: CASSQDSAPGENTIYF. In DNA form, the CDR3 reads TGCGCCAGCAGCCAAGATTCGGCCCCTGGAGAAAACACCATATATTTT.

The chain joins TRBV29-1 to TRBJ1-2; 9 nucleotides align to TRBD1. This CDR3 has 11 amino acids. After removal of 7 bases from V and 8 bases from J, the junction contained 5 bases not matched to a gene. Germline V gene lookup returns CDR1 SQVTM and CDR2 ANQGSEA. CDR3 region: CSARTGEGYTF. The DNA for the CDR3 is TGCAGCGCCCGGACAGGGGAGGGCTACACCTTC. Full variable domain (missing parts from reference TRBV29-1 and TRBJ1-2): SAVISQKPSRDICQRGTSLTIQCQVDSQVTMMFWYRQQPGQSLTLIATANQGSEATYESGFVIDKFPISRPNLTFSTLTVSNMSPEDSSIYLCSARTGEGYTFGSGTRLTVV.

The chain couples TRBV11-2 to TRBJ1-1, with TRBD1 as a possible D gene (6 bases). The germline V gene has CDR1 SGHAT and CDR2 FQNNGV. V lost 4 bases to trimming and J lost 1 base, with 13 bases between them. The CDR3 consists of 15 residues. The CDR3 DNA reads as TGTGCCAGCAGCTCGACCGGGGGCGCGAACACTGAAGCTTTCTTT. Translated, it gives CASSSTGGANTEAFF. The whole variable domain, filled in from reference TRBV11-2 and TRBJ1-1, reads EAGVAQSPRYKIIEKRQSVAFWCNPISGHATLYWYQQILGQGPKLLIQFQNNGVVDDSQLPKDRFSAERLKGVDSTLKIQPAKLEDSAVYLCASSSTGGANTEAFFGQGTRLTVV.

This chain connects TRBV5-1 to TRBJ2-1; D is perhaps TRBD1 (5 bases). Looked up from germline, CDR1 is SGHRS and CDR2 is YFSETQ. CDR3 length equals 14 residues. V lost 0 bases, J lost 5 bases, and 9 bases lay in between. For the CDR3, the DNA is TGCGCCAGCAGCTTGGGGGGCCAGGACAATGAGCAGTTCTTC. This gives the protein CASSLGGQDNEQFF.

The chain uses TRBV7-2 and TRBJ1-2; no firm D call. V lost 1 base and J 6 bases, leaving 18 bases between the germline ends. The CDR3 length is 16 residues. Germline CDR1 and CDR2: SGHTA and FQGNSA. The CDR3 coding sequence is TGTGCCAGCAGCTTAGACTCCGGGTCATCGAATGATGGCTACACCTTC. Its translation is CASSLDSGSSNDGYTF.

The chain links TRBV6-1 to TRBJ1-1; D is unclear. The germline V and J ends were trimmed by 0 bases and 1 base, with 3 bases remaining between them. The germline V gene has CDR1 MNHNS and CDR2 SASEGT. The CDR3 runs to 13 residues. The chain's CDR3 is CASSEARNTEAFF. Here the CDR3 DNA reads TGTGCCAGCAGTGAAGCCCGGAACACTGAAGCTTTCTTT.

The chain recombines TRBV5-6 with TRBJ1-1; perhaps TRBD1 as D (6 bases). Germline CDR1 reads SGHDT; CDR2 reads YYEEEE. Trimming cost V 3 bases and J 6 bases, with 15 bases left between them. The CDR3 loop spans 14 amino acids. The CDR3 sequence: CASSWGEGVAEAFF. The CDR3 bases are TGTGCCAGCAGCTGGGGAGAGGGGGTCGCTGAAGCTTTCTTT.

This rearrangement joins TRBV18 to TRBJ1-1, with D hard to call. The germline V and J ends were trimmed by 1 base and 1 base, with 4 bases remaining between them. Germline lookup yields CDR1 KGHSH and CDR2 LQKENI. This CDR3 has 13 amino acids. The CDR3: CASSPLGNTEAFF. The CDR3 DNA reads as TGTGCCAGCTCACCACTGGGGAACACTGAAGCTTTCTTT.

This chain's CDR3 is CASSPLWNRGQGGYTF. As DNA, the CDR3 is TGCGCCAGCAGTCCCCTATGGAATAGGGGGCAGGGTGGCTACACCTTC. The chain carries TRBV23-1 and TRBJ1-2, with 7 bases identical to TRBD1. TRBV23-1 is placed among ORFs of uncertain function. After removal of 4 bases from V and 7 bases from J, the junction contained 15 bases not matched to a gene. The CDR3 runs 16 residues.

V and J are TRBV28 and TRBJ1-5; D may be TRBD1 (6 bases). Trimming removed 6 bases from V and 6 bases from J, with 21 bases in between. Germline assignment: CDR1 MDHEN and CDR2 SYDVKM. CDR3 length: 16 residues. The CDR3 DNA reads as TGTGCCAGCAGCCAATCCCATACAGGGTTTCTTCAGCCCCAGCATTTT. It translates to CASSQSHTGFLQPQHF.

The chain couples TRBV19 to TRBJ2-3, with 13 bases aligning to TRBD2. The CDR3 is 16 residues long. CDR1 is LNHDA, CDR2 SQIVND, per germline (reference sequence). With 3 bases clipped from V and 1 base from J, the junction kept 1 base outside the gene matches. The chain's CDR3 is CASSMGTSGGTDTQYF. The CDR3 nucleotides read TGTGCCAGTAGTATGGGGACTAGCGGGGGCACAGATACGCAGTATTTT.

The rearrangement joins TRBV4-1 to TRBJ1-3, with D uncertain. This CDR3 is 16 amino acids long. The V gene's germline CDR1 is MGHRA and CDR2 YSYEKL. V was trimmed by 1 base and J by 0 bases, leaving 10 bases between them. The CDR3: CASSQGGTVSGNTIYF. CDR3 nucleotides: TGCGCCAGCAGCCAAGGGGGTACAGTCTCTGGAAACACCATATATTTT.

The rearrangement uses TRBV23-1 and TRBJ1-5; D ambiguous. TRBV23-1 is filed as an ORF, its function uncertain. The V and J ends lost 0 bases and 5 bases respectively, with 5 bases between them. The CDR3 is 13 residues long. CDR3 DNA: TGCGCCAGCAGTCAATCGTTGCATCAGCCCCAGCATTTT. Its protein is CASSQSLHQPQHF.

V is TRBV27 and J is TRBJ1-3; TRBD1 might be the D (5 bases). Trimming removed 4 bases at V and 2 bases at J, with 18 bases between. The V gene's germline CDR1 is MNHEY and CDR2 SMNVEV (reference sequence). This CDR3 has 17 amino acids. CDR3 sequence reads: CASSWGGGPLTGNTIYF. The CDR3 DNA reads as TGTGCCAGCAGTTGGGGGGGAGGGCCCCTTACTGGAAACACCATATATTTT.

V and J are TRBV12-5 and TRBJ2-5; 10 positions agree with TRBD1. Per germline, CDR1 LGHNT and CDR2 FRNRAP. The CDR3 loop spans 17 amino acids. Trimming took 4 bases from V and 4 from J; bases not matched to a gene: 12. As DNA, the CDR3 is TGTGCTAGTGGTTCCGGGACAGGGGCCGCGGAATCAGAGACCCAGTACTTC. Residues: CASGSGTGAAESETQYF.

The V gene is TRBV10-3, the J gene TRBJ1-2; 9 nucleotides agree with TRBD1. This CDR3 contains 14 residues. CDR1 and CDR2 (germline): ENHRY, SYGVKD. The V gene end was trimmed by 5 bases and the J gene end by 6 bases; junction bases not matched to a gene: 7. CDR3 nucleotide sequence: TGTGCCATCAGTCCCGGGACAGGGTATCATGGCTACACCTTC. Translation: CAISPGTGYHGYTF.

The gene calls are TRBV4-1 and TRBJ1-6; 10 positions agree with TRBD1. Germline lookup yields CDR1 MGHRA and CDR2 YSYEKL. The CDR3 is 17 amino acids. V lost 3 bases to trimming and J lost 3 bases; unmatched junction nucleotides: 5. The CDR3 reads CASSQRTGGNYNSPLHF. CDR3 DNA: TGCGCCAGCAGCCAGCGGACAGGGGGAAACTATAATTCACCCCTCCACTTT.

This chain joins TRBV6-1 and TRBJ1-2; tentative D call: TRBD1 (5 bases). Trimming took off 3 bases at V and 4 bases at J, with 15 bases between the two ends. The CDR3 totals 15 residues. Germline CDR1 MNHNS, CDR2 SASEGT. The CDR3 DNA sequence: TGTGCCAGCAGTGACGGGGCAATGGGATTCTATGGCTACACCTTC. It specifies CASSDGAMGFYGYTF.

The rearrangement uses TRBV19 and TRBJ2-2; 14 bases line up with TRBD2. CDR1 is LNHDA and CDR2 is SQIVND in the germline V gene (reference sequence). V was clipped by 5 bases and J by 3 bases; unmatched bases: 5. The CDR3 runs 17 residues. CDR3 nucleotides: TGTGCCAGTAGTGCCAGGACTAGCGGGGGGTACACCGGGGAGCTGTTTTTT. Amino acids: CASSARTSGGYTGELFF. The whole variable domain, filled in from reference TRBV19 and TRBJ2-2, reads DGGITQSPKYLFRKEGQNVTLSCEQNLNHDAMYWYRQDPGQGLRLIYYSQIVNDFQKGDIAEGYSVSREKKESFPLTVTSAQKNPTAFYLCASSARTSGGYTGELFFGEGSRLTVL.

CDR3 in amino acids: CASSFTPEPQHF. The CDR3 bases are TGTGCCAGCAGTTTTACCCCGGAGCCCCAGCATTTT. J is TRBJ1-5 and V is TRBV28, with D unresolved. The germline CDR1 and CDR2 sequences are MDHEN and SYDVKM. With 3 bases removed from V and 8 bases from J, the gap between germline ends came to 8 bases. The CDR3 runs 12 residues.

This rearrangement joins TRBV7-6 to TRBJ1-5, with unresolved D. From germline, CDR1 is SGHVS and CDR2 FNYEAQ. The ends were cut back, 2 bases at V and 1 base at J, with 6 bases in the middle. CDR3 length equals 14 residues. The CDR3 spells CASSLSDSNQPQHF. The CDR3 coding sequence is TGTGCCAGCAGCTTATCTGACAGCAATCAGCCCCAGCATTTT.

The rearrangement links TRBV7-8 to TRBJ2-3; D is undetermined. The germline V and J ends were trimmed by 8 bases and 3 bases, with 9 bases remaining between them. This CDR3 spans 12 amino acids. Germline V gene lookup returns CDR1 SGHVS and CDR2 FQNEAQ. CDR3: CASGYLTDTQYF. The CDR3 bases are TGTGCCAGCGGCTACTTGACAGATACGCAGTATTTT.

The chain links TRBV18 to TRBJ2-7, with a possible D match to TRBD2 (6 bases). The V end was cut by 3 bases, the J end by 4 bases, with 10 bases between. The germline V gene has CDR1 KGHSH and CDR2 LQKENI. The CDR3 contains 13 residues. This chain's CDR3 is CASSPLGGYEQYV. CDR3 DNA: TGTGCCAGCTCACCGCTGGGGGGATACGAGCAGTACGTC.